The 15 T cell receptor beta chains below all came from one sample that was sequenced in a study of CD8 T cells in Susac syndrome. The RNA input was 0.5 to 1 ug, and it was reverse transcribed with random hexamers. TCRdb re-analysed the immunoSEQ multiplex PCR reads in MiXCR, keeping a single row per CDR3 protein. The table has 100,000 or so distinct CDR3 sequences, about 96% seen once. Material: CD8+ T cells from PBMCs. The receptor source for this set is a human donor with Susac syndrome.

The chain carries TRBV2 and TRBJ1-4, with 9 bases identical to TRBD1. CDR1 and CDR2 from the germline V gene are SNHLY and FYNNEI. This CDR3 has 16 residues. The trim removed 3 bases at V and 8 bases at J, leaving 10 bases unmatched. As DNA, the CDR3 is TGTGCCAGCAGTGATCCCCGACAGGGGGATCGCGAAAAACTGTTTTTT. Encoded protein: CASSDPRQGDREKLFF.

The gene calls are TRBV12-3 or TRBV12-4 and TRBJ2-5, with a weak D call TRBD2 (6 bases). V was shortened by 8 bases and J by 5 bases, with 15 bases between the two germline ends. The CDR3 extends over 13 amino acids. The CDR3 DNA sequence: TGTGCCAGCGGGGGGACCCCTCGGGAGACCCAGTACTTC. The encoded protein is CASGGTPRETQYF.

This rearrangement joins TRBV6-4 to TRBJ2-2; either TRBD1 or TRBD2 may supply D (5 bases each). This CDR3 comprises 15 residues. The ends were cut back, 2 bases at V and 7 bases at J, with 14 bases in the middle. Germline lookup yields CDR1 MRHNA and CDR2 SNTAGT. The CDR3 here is CASSDGSGAHGELFF. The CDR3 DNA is TGTGCCAGCAGTGACGGGTCCGGGGCCCACGGGGAGCTGTTTTTT.

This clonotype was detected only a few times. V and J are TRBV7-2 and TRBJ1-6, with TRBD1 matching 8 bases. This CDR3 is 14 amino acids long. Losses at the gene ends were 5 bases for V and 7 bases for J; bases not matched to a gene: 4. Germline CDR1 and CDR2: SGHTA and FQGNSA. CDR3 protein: CASSKGQENSPLHF. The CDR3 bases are TGTGCCAGCAGCAAGGGACAGGAGAATTCACCCCTCCACTTT.

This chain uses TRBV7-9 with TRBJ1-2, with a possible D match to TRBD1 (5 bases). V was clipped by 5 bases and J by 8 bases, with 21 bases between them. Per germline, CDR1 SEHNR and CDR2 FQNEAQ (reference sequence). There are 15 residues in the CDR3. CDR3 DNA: TGTGCCAGCAGCAAGGGAAAAGGGGATCCGGCGGGCTACACCTTC. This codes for CASSKGKGDPAGYTF.

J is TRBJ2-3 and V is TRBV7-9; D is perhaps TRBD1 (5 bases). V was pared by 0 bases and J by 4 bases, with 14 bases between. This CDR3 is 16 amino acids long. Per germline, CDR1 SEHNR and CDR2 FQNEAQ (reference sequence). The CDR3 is CASSLAEGESPDTQYF. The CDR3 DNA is TGTGCCAGCAGCTTAGCGGAAGGGGAATCACCAGATACGCAGTATTTT.

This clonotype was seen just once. The CDR3 DNA is TGCAGTTCAATCAGCGGTCTAACCGTTAATGAGCAGTTCTTC. Protein product: CSSISGLTVNEQFF. The chain combines TRBV20-1 with TRBJ2-1; D may be TRBD2 (5 bases). V lost 8 bases to trimming and J lost 7 bases, with 21 bases between them. This CDR3 region has 14 residues. Germline values: CDR1 DFQATT, CDR2 SNEGSKA (reference sequence).

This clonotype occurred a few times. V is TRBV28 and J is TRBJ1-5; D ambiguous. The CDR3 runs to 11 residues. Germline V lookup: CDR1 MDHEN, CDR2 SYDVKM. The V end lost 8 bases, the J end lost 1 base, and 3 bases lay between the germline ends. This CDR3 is CASRSNQPQHF. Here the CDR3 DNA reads TGTGCCAGCCGGAGCAATCAGCCCCAGCATTTT.

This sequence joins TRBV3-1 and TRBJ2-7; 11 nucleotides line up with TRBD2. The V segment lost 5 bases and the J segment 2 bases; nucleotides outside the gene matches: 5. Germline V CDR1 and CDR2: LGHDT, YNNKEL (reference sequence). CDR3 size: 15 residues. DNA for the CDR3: TGTGCCAGCAGCGCGGGACTAGCGGACACCTACGAGCAGTACTTC. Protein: CASSAGLADTYEQYF.

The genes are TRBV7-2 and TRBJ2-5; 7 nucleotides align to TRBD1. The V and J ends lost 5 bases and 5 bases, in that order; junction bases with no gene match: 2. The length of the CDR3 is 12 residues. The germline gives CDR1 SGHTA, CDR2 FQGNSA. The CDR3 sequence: CASSQQGETQYF. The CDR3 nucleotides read TGTGCCAGCAGCCAACAGGGGGAGACCCAGTACTTC. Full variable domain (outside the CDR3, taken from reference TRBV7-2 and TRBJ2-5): GAGVSQSPSNKVTEKGKDVELRCDPISGHTALYWYRQSLGQGLEFLIYFQGNSAPDKSGLPSDRFSAERTGGSVSTLTIQRTQQEDSAVYLCASSQQGETQYFGPGTRLLVL.

The CDR3 loop is CASSFIDTEAFF. The CDR3 DNA follows: TGTGCCAGCAGCTTCATTGACACTGAAGCTTTCTTT. The chain has TRBV11-2 and TRBJ1-1; the D is unclear. CDR1 and CDR2 (germline): SGHAT, FQNNGV. The CDR3 loop spans 12 amino acids. V was pared by 3 bases and J by 3 bases, with 5 bases between.

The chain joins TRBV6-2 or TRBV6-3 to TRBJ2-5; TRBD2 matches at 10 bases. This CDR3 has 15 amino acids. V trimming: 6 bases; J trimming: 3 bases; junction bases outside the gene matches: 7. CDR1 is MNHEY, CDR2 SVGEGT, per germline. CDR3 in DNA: TGTGCCAGCAGCTACATAGCGGGAGGTAAAGAGACCCAGTACTTC. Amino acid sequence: CASSYIAGGKETQYF.

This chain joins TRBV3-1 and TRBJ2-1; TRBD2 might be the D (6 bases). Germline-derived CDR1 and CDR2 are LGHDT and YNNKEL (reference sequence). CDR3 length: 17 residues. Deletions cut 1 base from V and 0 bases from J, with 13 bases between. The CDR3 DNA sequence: TGTGCCAGCAGCCAAGTTCCGGGACTCAGCTCCTACAATGAGCAGTTCTTC. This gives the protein CASSQVPGLSSYNEQFF.

CDR3 amino acids: CSVRTASGELFF. The CDR3 DNA reads TGCAGCGTTCGGACGGCCAGCGGGGAGCTGTTTTTT. This chain joins TRBV29-1 and TRBJ2-2; no reliable D call. Per the germline V gene, CDR1 is SQVTM and CDR2 is ANQGSEA. The V and J ends lost 5 bases and 7 bases respectively, with 11 bases between them. The CDR3 contains 12 residues.

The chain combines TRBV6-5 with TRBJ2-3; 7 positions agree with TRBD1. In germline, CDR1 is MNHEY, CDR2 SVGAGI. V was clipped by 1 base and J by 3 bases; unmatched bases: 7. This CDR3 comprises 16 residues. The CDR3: CASSYYRDRDTDTQYF. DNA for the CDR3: TGTGCCAGCAGTTACTACCGGGACAGAGATACAGATACGCAGTATTTT.